The present T cell receptor beta chain was sequenced within a study of blood T cell repertoires in COVID-19. All recovered Cohort 3 donors got two negative PCRs, got clearance, or saw symptom resolution. Germline CDR1 SGHTA, CDR2 FQGNSA. The CDR3 consists of 15 residues. The V end was cut by 5 bases, the J end by 0 bases, with 13 bases between. Only in-frame clones appear in the TCRdb table, and some are missing; sequencing was by immunoSEQ multiplex PCR. The data hold roughly 230,000 clones, with roughly 84% observed a single time. The source is a man aged 45-65 years who had recovered from COVID-19. Material: PBMCs or T cells enriched from blood (not recorded which). The chain carries TRBV7-2 and TRBJ1-1, with D tentatively TRBD1 (6 bases). This chain's CDR3 is CASSQGRGMNTEAFF. Written as DNA, the CDR3 is TGTGCCAGCAGCCAGGGGAGGGGTATGAACACTGAAGCTTTCTTT.